A selection of T cell receptor beta chains follows, all from one sample in a study of blood T cell repertoires in COVID-19. The method was immunoSEQ multiplex PCR; TCRdb's version includes in-frame clones alone and lacks a portion of them. Of about 140,000 clones listed, about 88% were seen once; the top ten hold roughly 2.5%. Sequencing was carried out using peripheral blood. These receptors were taken from a human donor with COVID-19, enrolled during active disease. The donor label of this sample is uncertain. Each CDR3 is given with its conserved first and last residue. The D gene is left open where the match is weak.

TRBV3-1/TRBV3-2	TRBD1	TRBJ2-7	CASSRKTWDRSYF	TGTGCCAGCAGCCGAAAGACCTGGGACAGGTCGTACTTC
TRBV29-1	TRBD1	TRBJ2-5	CSAPRVRQGAGETQYF	TGCAGCGCCCCTAGGGTCCGACAGGGGGCCGGTGAGACCCAGTACTTC
TRBV30	TRBD2	TRBJ2-7	CAWTGTSGRKVYEQYF	TGTGCCTGGACCGGGACTAGCGGGAGGAAAGTCTACGAGCAGTACTTC
TRBV2	TRBD1	TRBJ2-7	CASSEWTGAREQYF	TGTGCCAGCAGTGAATGGACAGGGGCGCGCGAGCAGTACTTC
TRBV19	TRBD2	TRBJ2-7	CASSIVTSGETYEQYF	TGTGCCAGTAGTATAGTTACTAGCGGGGAAACCTACGAGCAGTACTTC
TRBV13	NA	TRBJ2-7	CASSLNYIYEQYF	TGTGCCAGCAGCTTGAACTATATATACGAGCAGTACTTC
TRBV7-9	NA	TRBJ2-7	CASSLMESAGEQYF	TGTGCCAGCAGCTTAATGGAGTCTGCGGGGGAGCAGTACTTC
TRBV29-1	NA	TRBJ2-7	CSAGTSLYEQYF	TGCAGCGCCGGGACATCCCTTTACGAGCAGTACTTC
TRBV5-4	NA	TRBJ2-2	CASSFGPGELFF	TGTGCCAGCAGCTTCGGTCCCGGGGAGCTGTTTTTT
TRBV30	NA	TRBJ1-3	CAWSAGRNTIYF	TGTGCCTGGAGTGCAGGGCGAAACACCATATATTTT
TRBV9	TRBD1	TRBJ2-2	CASSVGTGYTGELFF	TGTGCCAGCAGCGTTGGGACAGGATACACCGGGGAGCTGTTTTTT
TRBV3-1/TRBV3-2	NA	TRBJ2-7	CASSQDAGTDEQYF	TGTGCCAGCAGCCAAGATGCGGGGACAGACGAGCAGTACTTC
TRBV11-3	NA	TRBJ1-3	CASSLTGPPGNTIYF	TGTGCCAGCAGCCTGACAGGCCCGCCTGGAAACACCATATATTTT